Listed below are T cell receptor beta chains from one sample, sequenced in a study of T cells in Graves' hyperthyroidism and ophthalmopathy. A single record per CDR3 protein comes from TCRdb applying MiXCR to the multiplex PCR reads. Of about 400,000 distinct CDR3 sequences listed, more than 12% are singletons. The sequencing input was blood. These TCRs come from a woman in her twenties or thirties with Graves' hyperthyroidism. Each CDR3 is given with its conserved first and last residue. Each record gives: CDR3 DNA, CDR3 protein, CDR3 length, J gene, V gene, D gene, clone size. A D gene is named only where the DNA matches it firmly. Some rows have no size entry. The others give once, few or many, or a class for an expanded clone.

CDR3 DNA: TGTGCCAGCAGCTTGTATGGGAATTTAAATTCACCCCTCCACTTT; CDR3 protein: CASSLYGNLNSPLHF; CDR3 length: 15; J gene: TRBJ1-6; V gene: TRBV5-8; D gene: NA; clone size: NA
CDR3 DNA: TGCAGTGCTAGAGCTACCGGGACAGCAAACACTGAAGCTTTCTTT; CDR3 protein: CSARATGTANTEAFF; CDR3 length: 15; J gene: TRBJ1-1; V gene: TRBV20-1; D gene: TRBD1; clone size: many
CDR3 DNA: TGTGCCAGCAGTTTACCCCTAGCGGGAGGTCCCACCGGGGAGCTGTTTTTT; CDR3 protein: CASSLPLAGGPTGELFF; CDR3 length: 17; J gene: TRBJ2-2; V gene: TRBV28; D gene: TRBD2; clone size: NA
CDR3 DNA: TGTGCCAGCAGTCTGGACAAGGGGAGCTCTGGGGCCAACGTCCTGACTTTC; CDR3 protein: CASSLDKGSSGANVLTF; CDR3 length: 17; J gene: TRBJ2-6; V gene: TRBV2; D gene: NA; clone size: many
CDR3 DNA: TGCAGTGCTGCTGGGACGGGTAACTATGGCTACACCTTC; CDR3 protein: CSAAGTGNYGYTF; CDR3 length: 13; J gene: TRBJ1-2; V gene: TRBV20-1; D gene: NA; clone size: few
CDR3 DNA: TGTGCCAGCGGGCTAGCGGCCTACAATGAGCAGTTCTTC; CDR3 protein: CASGLAAYNEQFF; CDR3 length: 13; J gene: TRBJ2-1; V gene: TRBV3-1; D gene: TRBD2; clone size: many
CDR3 DNA: TGCGCCAGCAGCGCGGTGGAAACAGATACGCAGTATTTT; CDR3 protein: CASSAVETDTQYF; CDR3 length: 13; J gene: TRBJ2-3; V gene: TRBV5-1; D gene: NA; clone size: many
CDR3 DNA: TGTGCCAGCAGTCGATCGACAGGGGGCGCCGGGGAGCAGTACTTC; CDR3 protein: CASSRSTGGAGEQYF; CDR3 length: 15; J gene: TRBJ2-7; V gene: TRBV9; D gene: TRBD1; clone size: many
CDR3 DNA: TGTGCCAGCAGTTTGAGTTTGGGGAGTCAGCCCCAGCATTTT; CDR3 protein: CASSLSLGSQPQHF; CDR3 length: 14; J gene: TRBJ1-5; V gene: TRBV12-3/TRBV12-4; D gene: NA; clone size: many
CDR3 DNA: TGTGCCAGCAGCTTTGGCAGAAATAGCAATCAGCCCCAGCATTTT; CDR3 protein: CASSFGRNSNQPQHF; CDR3 length: 15; J gene: TRBJ1-5; V gene: TRBV5-4; D gene: NA; clone size: NA
CDR3 DNA: TGTGCCAGCGGGTCACCTCAGGGGGCGGGTAGCTACACCTTC; CDR3 protein: CASGSPQGAGSYTF; CDR3 length: 14; J gene: TRBJ1-2; V gene: TRBV2; D gene: TRBD1; clone size: few
CDR3 DNA: TGTGCCAGCAGCCAAGAATGGACAGGGGGCTTCAATGAGCAGTTCTTC; CDR3 protein: CASSQEWTGGFNEQFF; CDR3 length: 16; J gene: TRBJ2-1; V gene: TRBV3-1; D gene: TRBD1; clone size: many
CDR3 DNA: TGCAGTGCTTCGAGACAGGACGACCCCTACAATGAGCAGTTCTTC; CDR3 protein: CSASRQDDPYNEQFF; CDR3 length: 15; J gene: TRBJ2-1; V gene: TRBV20-1; D gene: NA; clone size: few
CDR3 DNA: TGTGCCAGCAGCGCCGGGACCGAGCATGGCTACACCTTC; CDR3 protein: CASSAGTEHGYTF; CDR3 length: 13; J gene: TRBJ1-2; V gene: TRBV5-6; D gene: NA; clone size: few
CDR3 DNA: TGTGCCAGCACCTTTCGGGACGTATCCTACGAGCAGTACTTC; CDR3 protein: CASTFRDVSYEQYF; CDR3 length: 14; J gene: TRBJ2-7; V gene: TRBV2; D gene: NA; clone size: many
CDR3 DNA: TGTGCCACTGGGGCAGATACGCAGTATTTT; CDR3 protein: CATGADTQYF; CDR3 length: 10; J gene: TRBJ2-3; V gene: TRBV28; D gene: NA; clone size: NA
CDR3 DNA: TGCGCCAGCAGCCAAGGCCCGGAGCGAATCACAGATACGCAGTATTTT; CDR3 protein: CASSQGPERITDTQYF; CDR3 length: 16; J gene: TRBJ2-3; V gene: TRBV4-1; D gene: NA; clone size: NA
CDR3 DNA: TGTGCCAGCAGGAGCAGGGACAGGGCCGGAAACACCATATATTTT; CDR3 protein: CASRSRDRAGNTIYF; CDR3 length: 15; J gene: TRBJ1-3; V gene: TRBV28; D gene: TRBD1; clone size: many
CDR3 DNA: TGTGCCAGCAGTCCCCGGGGCGCCCGGGCTTTCTTT; CDR3 protein: CASSPRGARAFF; CDR3 length: 12; J gene: TRBJ1-1; V gene: TRBV28; D gene: NA; clone size: few
CDR3 DNA: TGTGCCAGTAGTATCGCAAGGGACAGAACAAACACTGAAGCTTTCTTT; CDR3 protein: CASSIARDRTNTEAFF; CDR3 length: 16; J gene: TRBJ1-1; V gene: TRBV19; D gene: TRBD1; clone size: few
CDR3 DNA: TGCAGTGCTAGAGGCGGGAAGAGCAATCAGCCCCAGCATTTT; CDR3 protein: CSARGGKSNQPQHF; CDR3 length: 14; J gene: TRBJ1-5; V gene: TRBV20-1; D gene: NA; clone size: few
CDR3 DNA: TGTGCCACCAGCAGAGCCAGCGGGAGGGCCGCAGGTTGGGATACGCAGTATTTT; CDR3 protein: CATSRASGRAAGWDTQYF; CDR3 length: 18; J gene: TRBJ2-3; V gene: TRBV15; D gene: TRBD2; clone size: NA
CDR3 DNA: TGTGCCAGCACCGAATCCCCGGGGTTCACCTACGAGCAGTACTTC; CDR3 protein: CASTESPGFTYEQYF; CDR3 length: 15; J gene: TRBJ2-7; V gene: TRBV6-1; D gene: NA; clone size: NA
CDR3 DNA: TGTGCCAGCAGGAGGAGTAGAGGAGCTTTCTTT; CDR3 protein: CASRRSRGAFF; CDR3 length: 11; J gene: TRBJ1-1; V gene: TRBV28; D gene: NA; clone size: many
CDR3 DNA: TGTGCCAGCAGTGGGACGTTCTACGAGCAGTACTTC; CDR3 protein: CASSGTFYEQYF; CDR3 length: 12; J gene: TRBJ2-7; V gene: TRBV28; D gene: NA; clone size: many
CDR3 DNA: TGTGCCAGCAGCGGGACAGGGTCTCGACATAATTCACCCCTCCACTTT; CDR3 protein: CASSGTGSRHNSPLHF; CDR3 length: 16; J gene: TRBJ1-6; V gene: TRBV28; D gene: TRBD1; clone size: NA
CDR3 DNA: TGCAGTGCTAGAGAGGGACTAGCGGGACTCAATGAGCAGTTCTTC; CDR3 protein: CSAREGLAGLNEQFF; CDR3 length: 15; J gene: TRBJ2-1; V gene: TRBV20-1; D gene: TRBD2; clone size: few
CDR3 DNA: TGTGCCAGCAGTTTGAATCGGGAGGGGGGCTCCTACAATGAGCAGTTCTTC; CDR3 protein: CASSLNREGGSYNEQFF; CDR3 length: 17; J gene: TRBJ2-1; V gene: TRBV27; D gene: TRBD2; clone size: many
CDR3 DNA: TGTGCCAGTAGTTATTCCACCGGCTACGAGCAGTACTTC; CDR3 protein: CASSYSTGYEQYF; CDR3 length: 13; J gene: TRBJ2-7; V gene: TRBV19; D gene: NA; clone size: many
CDR3 DNA: TGTGCCAGCTCCCCATTGACAGAGACCCAGTACTTC; CDR3 protein: CASSPLTETQYF; CDR3 length: 12; J gene: TRBJ2-5; V gene: TRBV18; D gene: NA; clone size: few
CDR3 DNA: TGTGCCAGCAGTTCTTACAGAAACACTGAAGCTTTCTTT; CDR3 protein: CASSSYRNTEAFF; CDR3 length: 13; J gene: TRBJ1-1; V gene: TRBV12-3/TRBV12-4; D gene: NA; clone size: many
CDR3 DNA: TGCAGTGCTCTCCGGACCTTCCCCACACAAGAGACCCAGTACTTC; CDR3 protein: CSALRTFPTQETQYF; CDR3 length: 15; J gene: TRBJ2-5; V gene: TRBV20-1; D gene: NA; clone size: few
CDR3 DNA: TGTGCCAGCATTCCGGGCGTTTCATTGAACTATGGCTACACCTTC; CDR3 protein: CASIPGVSLNYGYTF; CDR3 length: 15; J gene: TRBJ1-2; V gene: TRBV28; D gene: NA; clone size: few
CDR3 DNA: TGTGCCAGCAGCTTAGTTCTCCAAGAGACCCAGTACTTC; CDR3 protein: CASSLVLQETQYF; CDR3 length: 13; J gene: TRBJ2-5; V gene: TRBV11-2; D gene: NA; clone size: many
CDR3 DNA: TGTGCCAGCAACCCCGGATGGAGCTCCTACAATGAGCAGTTCTTC; CDR3 protein: CASNPGWSSYNEQFF; CDR3 length: 15; J gene: TRBJ2-1; V gene: TRBV28; D gene: NA; clone size: NA
CDR3 DNA: TGTGCCAGCTCATTCGGACAGGGAGATTCCTACGAGCAGTACTTC; CDR3 protein: CASSFGQGDSYEQYF; CDR3 length: 15; J gene: TRBJ2-7; V gene: TRBV18; D gene: TRBD1; clone size: many
CDR3 DNA: TGTGCCAGCAGCTTAGTTGGCCAGGTTGGGTTCACAGATACGCAGTATTTT; CDR3 protein: CASSLVGQVGFTDTQYF; CDR3 length: 17; J gene: TRBJ2-3; V gene: TRBV7-8; D gene: NA; clone size: many
CDR3 DNA: TGTGCCAGCAGTCTAAGTGAGGTGGCCTATGGCTACACCTTC; CDR3 protein: CASSLSEVAYGYTF; CDR3 length: 14; J gene: TRBJ1-2; V gene: TRBV28; D gene: NA; clone size: many
CDR3 DNA: TGTGCCAGCACCCCCCGGGTGGGGACCCAGCAAGACGCCCAGTACTTC; CDR3 protein: CASTPRVGTQQDAQYF; CDR3 length: 16; J gene: TRBJ2-5; V gene: TRBV6-1; D gene: NA; clone size: few
CDR3 DNA: TGTGCCAGCAGCTTATTCAGGACTAGCGGGGGTCAAGAGACCCAGTACTTC; CDR3 protein: CASSLFRTSGGQETQYF; CDR3 length: 17; J gene: TRBJ2-5; V gene: TRBV7-9; D gene: TRBD2; clone size: few